This entry lists 25 T cell receptor beta chains sequenced from one sample in a study of neurological immune-mediated disorders. TCRdb analysed the 5' RACE reads with MiXCR anew, one entry per CDR3 protein. Found here are over 45,000 distinct CDR3 sequences, roughly 24% of them singletons; the top ten hold 20% to 30%. Input material: PBMCs. The receptors were gathered from a woman in her seventies in good health.

This clonotype showed up many times. The chain has TRBV28 and TRBJ2-5; 9 bases agree with TRBD1. The CDR3 is 15 amino acids. In germline, CDR1 is MDHEN, CDR2 SYDVKM. V trimming: 7 bases; J trimming: 4 bases; junction bases outside the gene matches: 10. CDR3 DNA sequence: TGTGCCAGCAACGACGGGACAGGGCGTGGAGAGACCCAGTACTTC. Its protein product is CASNDGTGRGETQYF.

The V gene is TRBV12-3 or TRBV12-4, the J gene TRBJ1-1, with no clear D. Deletions cut 4 bases from V and 2 bases from J, with 11 bases between. The CDR3 has 14 amino acids. The CDR3 DNA reads as TGTGCCAGCAGTTCCCCCCGTCGTAACACTGAAGCTTTCTTT. Protein: CASSSPRRNTEAFF.

This clonotype was seen ten or more times. This chain connects TRBV5-1 to TRBJ1-1; no clear D. From germline, CDR1 is SGHRS and CDR2 YFSETQ. The V gene lost 7 bases and the J gene lost 5 bases, with 18 bases spanning the gap. This CDR3 is 14 amino acids long. The CDR3 loop reads CASDSGSPGTEAFF. The DNA for the CDR3 is TGCGCCAGCGACTCCGGGAGCCCTGGTACTGAAGCTTTCTTT.

This clonotype occurred many times. The chain combines TRBV7-8 with TRBJ2-4; tentatively, D is TRBD1 or TRBD2 (5 bases each). This CDR3 is built from 15 residues. In germline, CDR1 is SGHVS, CDR2 FQNEAQ. V was pared by 3 bases and J by 8 bases, with 17 bases between. CDR3 amino acids: CASSFSGGAADIQYF. The CDR3 nucleotides read TGTGCCAGCAGCTTCTCTGGGGGAGCGGCTGACATTCAGTACTTC.

The rearrangement joins TRBV20-1 to TRBJ1-4; D is unresolved. The germline CDR1 and CDR2 sequences are DFQATT and SNEGSKA (reference sequence). The germline V and J ends were trimmed by 1 base and 8 bases, with 2 bases remaining between them. This CDR3 region has 10 residues. The CDR3 DNA follows: TGCAGTGCTAGAGGCGAAAAACTGTTTTTT. Translating gives CSARGEKLFF.

DNA of the CDR3: TGTGCCAGCAGCCCCGGACAGGTTTGGTCAGATACGCAGTATTTT. This translates into CASSPGQVWSDTQYF. This sequence joins TRBV5-5 and TRBJ2-3, with 7 bases fitting TRBD1. From germline, CDR1 is SGHKS and CDR2 YYEKEE (reference sequence). V lost 4 bases and J lost 4; bases outside the gene matches: 9. The CDR3 length is 15 residues.

This clonotype was recorded at least ten times. The chain uses TRBV2 and TRBJ2-7, with D tentatively TRBD1 or TRBD2 (5 bases each). V lost 3 bases and J 5 bases, leaving 8 bases between the germline ends. The germline CDR1 and CDR2 sequences are SNHLY and FYNNEI. The CDR3 contains 12 residues. The chain's CDR3 is CASSEGENEQYF. As DNA, the CDR3 is TGTGCCAGCAGTGAGGGGGAAAACGAGCAGTACTTC.

Comment on this clonotype: A much larger clone is a single base away; this may be a read error. This chain links TRBV20-1 with TRBJ2-2; 8 bases fit TRBD2. The V gene end was trimmed by 0 bases and the J gene end by 7 bases; junction bases not matched to a gene: 10. Per the germline V gene, CDR1 is DFQATT and CDR2 is SNEGSKA (reference sequence). CDR3 length: 16 residues. The CDR3 coding sequence is TGCAGTGCTAGAGATTCGAGACTAGCGAGCTTCGGGGAGCTGTTTTTT. Translation gives CSARDSRLASFGELFF.

The DNA of the CDR3 is TGTGCCAGCATCCGGACAGGGGCAGAGACCCAGTACTTC. This translates into CASIRTGAETQYF. This chain links TRBV12-3 or TRBV12-4 with TRBJ2-5; TRBD1 matches at 9 bases. The CDR3 runs 13 residues. J was trimmed by 4 bases and V by 7 bases; bases with no gene match: 4.

The chain recombines TRBV28 with TRBJ1-1, with unresolved D. V lost 3 bases, J lost 0 bases, and 11 bases lay in between. Germline assignment: CDR1 MDHEN and CDR2 SYDVKM. The CDR3 length is 15 residues. The CDR3 DNA follows: TGTGCCAGCAGTTTCCTGGACGGGATGAACACTGAAGCTTTCTTT. This encodes CASSFLDGMNTEAFF.

The chain uses TRBV3-1 and TRBJ1-2, with D unresolved. The V gene lost 2 bases and the J gene lost 7 bases, with 17 bases spanning the gap. CDR1 is LGHDT and CDR2 is YNNKEL in the germline V gene (reference sequence). The CDR3 totals 15 residues. This CDR3 reads CASSQIGGVPGGYTF. Written as DNA, the CDR3 is TGTGCCAGCAGCCAAATCGGAGGTGTGCCAGGTGGCTACACCTTC.

The chain has TRBV19 and TRBJ1-1; tentative D call: TRBD1 (6 bases). The germline V and J ends were trimmed by 7 bases and 5 bases, with 14 bases remaining between them. CDR3 length: 13 amino acids. In germline, CDR1 is LNHDA, CDR2 SQIVND (reference sequence). CDR3: CASTPYRATEAFF. The CDR3 bases are TGTGCCAGTACCCCATACAGGGCGACTGAAGCTTTCTTT.

This clonotype was seen ten or more times. The chain couples TRBV12-3 or TRBV12-4 to TRBJ2-1, with TRBD2 matching 14 bases. The V gene end was trimmed by 6 bases and the J gene end by 4 bases; junction bases not matched to a gene: 5. This CDR3 is 16 amino acids long. The CDR3 DNA is TGTGCCAGCAGCCGACTAGCGGGAGGGCTTTACAATGAGCAGTTCTTC. Its translation is CASSRLAGGLYNEQFF.

The V and J genes are TRBV7-2 and TRBJ2-7; D not resolved. Deletions cut 5 bases from V and 10 bases from J, with 18 bases between. Germline values: CDR1 SGHTA, CDR2 FQGNSA. CDR3 length: 13 residues. The CDR3 loop reads CASSQLQMSDQYF. The CDR3 region has the DNA TGTGCCAGCAGCCAGTTACAGATGAGCGACCAGTACTTC.

This clonotype was seen repeatedly, ten times or more. This chain connects TRBV25-1 to TRBJ2-5; 7 nucleotides agree with TRBD2. Germline trimming cut 0 bases from V and 5 bases from J; bases unmatched to any gene: 6. Germline-derived CDR1 and CDR2 are MGHDK and SYGVNS. This CDR3 has 15 residues. CDR3 sequence: CASSEYRGEVETQYF. CDR3 in DNA: TGTGCCAGCAGTGAATATCGGGGGGAGGTCGAGACCCAGTACTTC.

This clonotype has at least ten counts. This chain joins TRBV5-1 and TRBJ2-5; the match to TRBD1 covers 7 bases. Germline V CDR1 and CDR2: SGHRS, YFSETQ. V lost 0 bases, J lost 5 bases, and 13 bases stayed unmatched. The length of the CDR3 is 17 residues. Here the CDR3 reads CASSLGPGRGQMETQYF. The CDR3 DNA is TGCGCCAGCAGCTTGGGCCCGGGTAGGGGGCAGATGGAGACCCAGTACTTC.

This clonotype was seen ten or more times. V usage is TRBV5-1 and J usage is TRBJ2-2, with D perhaps matching TRBD1 (6 bases). Per germline, CDR1 SGHRS and CDR2 YFSETQ. Trimming shortened V by 3 bases and J by 4 bases, and 13 bases separated the two germline ends. This CDR3 region has 15 residues. DNA for the CDR3: TGCGCCAGCAGCTCCAGGGGATCGGGCACCGGGGAGCTGTTTTTT. Amino acids: CASSSRGSGTGELFF.

This clonotype was counted only a few times. The V gene is TRBV29-1, the J gene TRBJ1-2; 7 bases are a match to TRBD1. The CDR3 has 13 residues. V was clipped by 7 bases and J by 1 base; unmatched bases: 6. Per germline, CDR1 SQVTM and CDR2 ANQGSEA. In DNA, the CDR3 is TGCAGCGATAACAGGGGAGATAACTATGGCTACACCTTC. The encoded protein is CSDNRGDNYGYTF.

This clonotype was seen repeatedly, ten times or more. The chain joins TRBV5-1 to TRBJ2-7; D may be TRBD1 (5 bases). Trimming took 4 bases from V and 0 from J, leaving 11 bases between them. The CDR3 loop spans 14 amino acids. The germline V gene has CDR1 SGHRS and CDR2 YFSETQ. CDR3 nucleotides: TGCGCCAGCAGCCCTGACAGTTTCTCCTACGAGCAGTACTTC. It yields the protein CASSPDSFSYEQYF.

This CDR3 reads CSVEGGSRDSKWNTEAFF. The CDR3 region has the DNA TGCAGCGTTGAAGGGGGGTCGAGGGACTCCAAATGGAACACTGAAGCTTTCTTT. J is TRBJ1-1 and V is TRBV29-1; D might be TRBD1 (5 bases). Germline values: CDR1 SQVTM, CDR2 ANQGSEA. V was shortened by 1 base and J by 1 base, with 22 bases between the two germline ends. CDR3 length equals 18 residues.

This clonotype was observed at least ten times. The chain recombines TRBV27 with TRBJ1-2; D unresolved. V was trimmed by 5 bases and J by 8 bases, leaving 15 bases between them. Germline CDR1 reads MNHEY; CDR2 reads SMNVEV (reference sequence). This CDR3 contains 13 residues. The CDR3 region is CASSPLGGWGYTF. The CDR3 bases are TGTGCCAGCAGTCCCCTAGGAGGGTGGGGCTACACCTTC.

The chain is built from TRBV20-1 and TRBJ2-3; D remains unclear. From germline, CDR1 is DFQATT and CDR2 SNEGSKA (reference sequence). The CDR3 is 15 amino acids. V lost 0 bases and J 0 bases, leaving 10 bases between the germline ends. CDR3 sequence: CSARDLGWSTDTQYF. CDR3 in DNA: TGCAGTGCTAGAGATCTCGGCTGGAGCACAGATACGCAGTATTTT.

Many counts were recorded for this clonotype. The gene calls are TRBV4-2 and TRBJ1-1, with D perhaps TRBD1 (5 bases). V was clipped by 0 bases and J by 2 bases, with 19 bases between them. Germline assignment: CDR1 LGHNA and CDR2 YNFKEQ. The CDR3 loop spans 18 amino acids. CDR3 sequence (DNA): TGTGCCAGCAGCCAAGAGGGGGTTGCGGCCCCGGGAAACACTGAAGCTTTCTTT. Translating it yields CASSQEGVAAPGNTEAFF.

This clonotype was seen ten or more times. The rearrangement joins TRBV5-1 to TRBJ2-4; D remains ambiguous. The ends were cut back, 2 bases at V and 3 bases at J, with 9 bases in the middle. CDR3 length: 14 amino acids. CDR1 and CDR2 (germline): SGHRS, YFSETQ. As DNA, the CDR3 is TGCGCCAGCAGCTTAGGCTCGGGCAAAAACATTCAGTACTTC. Its translation: CASSLGSGKNIQYF.

This clonotype has a count of ten or more. The CDR3 DNA reads TGTGCCAGCACCCAATTCCCGACAGGGACGAACACTGAAGCTTTCTTT. This encodes CASTQFPTGTNTEAFF. The rearrangement uses TRBV5-5 and TRBJ1-1, with 7 bases fitting TRBD1. CDR1 and CDR2 from the germline V gene are SGHKS and YYEKEE (reference sequence). Trimming cost V 6 bases and J 1 base; bases outside gene matches: 12. The length of the CDR3 is 16 residues.